Sequencing of this T cell receptor beta chain was carried out in a study of T cell repertoires in cytomegalovirus infection. On the study more broadly: Selection of CMV epitopes for the study included recently identified HLA-C-restricted and well-studied HLA-B-restricted ones. Study-wide points: There were HLA-C-restricted CMV-specific TCR beta clonotypes dominating the ex vivo response. Carriers of CMV and the relevant HLA type were discriminated by public TCR beta frequency.

TCRdb independently ran MiXCR on the reads; one entry per CDR3 protein. The sample lists about 330,000 distinct CDR3 sequences, about 34% occurring once. In this sample, this clonotype turned up a few times. Its matching antigen is unknown. The TCR comes from a human donor in good health (CMV status not recorded). Some clones in this sample may be carry-over from other donors' samples. The source was cultured PBMCs, collected from culture after CMV antigen stimulation.

The CDR3 loop reads CASSPTRGFRNSPLHF. CDR3 DNA sequence: TGTGCCAGCAGCCCGACCAGGGGCTTTCGTAATTCACCCCTCCACTTT. The chain combines TRBV5-5 with TRBJ1-6; D is perhaps TRBD1 (6 bases). Germline CDR1 and CDR2: SGHKS and YYEKEE (reference sequence). This CDR3 contains 16 residues. The V end lost 4 bases, the J end lost 6 bases, and 17 bases lay between the germline ends.